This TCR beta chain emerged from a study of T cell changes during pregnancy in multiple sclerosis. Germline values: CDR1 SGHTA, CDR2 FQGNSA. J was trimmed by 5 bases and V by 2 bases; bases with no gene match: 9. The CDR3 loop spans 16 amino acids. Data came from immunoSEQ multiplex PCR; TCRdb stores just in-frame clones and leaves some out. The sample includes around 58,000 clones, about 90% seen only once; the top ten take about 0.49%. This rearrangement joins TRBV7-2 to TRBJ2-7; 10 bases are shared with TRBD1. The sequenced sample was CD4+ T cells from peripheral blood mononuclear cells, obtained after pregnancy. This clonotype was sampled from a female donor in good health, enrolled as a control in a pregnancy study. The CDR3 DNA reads TGTGCCAGCAGCTTAATGACAGGGGGCTTAGGGAACGAGCAGTACTTC. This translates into CASSLMTGGLGNEQYF.